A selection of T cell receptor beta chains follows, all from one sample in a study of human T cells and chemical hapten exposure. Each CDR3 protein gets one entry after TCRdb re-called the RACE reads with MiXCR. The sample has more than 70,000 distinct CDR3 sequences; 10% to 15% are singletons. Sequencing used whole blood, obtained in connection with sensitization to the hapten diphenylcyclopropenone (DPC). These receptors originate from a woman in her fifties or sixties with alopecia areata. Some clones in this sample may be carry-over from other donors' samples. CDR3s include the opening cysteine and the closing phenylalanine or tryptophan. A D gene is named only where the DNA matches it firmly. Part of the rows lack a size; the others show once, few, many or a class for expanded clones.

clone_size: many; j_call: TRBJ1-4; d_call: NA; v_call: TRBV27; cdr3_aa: CASSPFLGFGEKLFF; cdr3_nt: TGTGCCAGCAGCCCCTTCTTGGGATTTGGCGAAAAACTGTTTTTT
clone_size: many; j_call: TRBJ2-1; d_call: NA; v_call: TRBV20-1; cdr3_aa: CSASYNEQFF; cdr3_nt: TGCAGTGCCTCATACAATGAGCAGTTCTTC
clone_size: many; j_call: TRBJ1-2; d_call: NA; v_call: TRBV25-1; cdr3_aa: CASSEFSGYTF; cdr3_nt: TGTGCCAGCAGTGAGTTTAGCGGCTACACCTTC
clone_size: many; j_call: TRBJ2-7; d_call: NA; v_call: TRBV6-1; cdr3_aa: CASSEKGSTWTVEQYF; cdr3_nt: TGTGCCAGCAGTGAAAAAGGGAGCACTTGGACAGTCGAGCAGTACTTC
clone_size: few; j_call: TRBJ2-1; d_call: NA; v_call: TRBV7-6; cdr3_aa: CASSLEPSLNEQFF; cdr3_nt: TGTGCCAGCAGCTTAGAGCCTAGCCTCAATGAGCAGTTCTTC
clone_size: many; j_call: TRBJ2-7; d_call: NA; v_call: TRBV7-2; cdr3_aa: CASSYQASPYEQYF; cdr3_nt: TGTGCCAGCAGCTACCAGGCTAGTCCCTACGAGCAGTACTTC
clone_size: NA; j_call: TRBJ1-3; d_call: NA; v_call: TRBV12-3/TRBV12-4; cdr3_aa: CASRSRTTSGNTIYF; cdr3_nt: TGTGCCAGCAGAAGCAGGACTACCTCTGGAAACACCATATATTTT
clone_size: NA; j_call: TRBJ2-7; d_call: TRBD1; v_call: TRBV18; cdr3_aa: CASSLDREAYEQYF; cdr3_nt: TGTGCCAGCTCACTGGACAGGGAGGCCTACGAGCAGTACTTC
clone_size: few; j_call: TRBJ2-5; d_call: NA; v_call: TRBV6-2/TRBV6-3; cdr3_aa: CASSSYGRGETQYF; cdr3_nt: TGTGCCAGCAGTTCTTACGGCCGTGGAGAGACCCAGTACTTC
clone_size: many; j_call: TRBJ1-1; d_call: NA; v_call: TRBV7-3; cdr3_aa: CASSSTGTANTEAFF; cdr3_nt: TGTGCCAGCAGCTCTACGGGGACGGCGAACACTGAAGCTTTCTTT
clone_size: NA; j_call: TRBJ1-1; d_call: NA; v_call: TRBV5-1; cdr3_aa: CASSSGRPNTEAFF; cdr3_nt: TGCGCCAGCAGCTCCGGACGGCCGAACACTGAAGCTTTCTTT
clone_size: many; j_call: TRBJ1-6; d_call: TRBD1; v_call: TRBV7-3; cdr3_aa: CASSPGQGTPLHF; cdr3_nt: TGTGCCAGCAGCCCAGGACAGGGAACACCCCTCCACTTT
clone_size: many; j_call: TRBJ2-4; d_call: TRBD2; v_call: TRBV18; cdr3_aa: CASSPGQGSTTRTSGGAAKNIQYF; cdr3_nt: TGTGCCAGCTCACCGGGACAGGGGTCAACCACCCGGACTAGCGGGGGGGCCGCCAAAAACATTCAGTACTTC
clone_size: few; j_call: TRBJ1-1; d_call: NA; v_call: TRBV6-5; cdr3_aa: CASSYSRRGEAFF; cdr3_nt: TGTGCCAGCAGTTACTCGAGGAGGGGAGAAGCTTTCTTT
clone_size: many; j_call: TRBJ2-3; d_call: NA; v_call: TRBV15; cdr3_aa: CATSRDRLPTDTQYF; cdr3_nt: TGTGCCACCAGCAGGGACAGACTCCCCACAGATACGCAGTATTTT
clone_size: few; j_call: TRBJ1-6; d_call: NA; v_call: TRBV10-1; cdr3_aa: CASSESQGTNSPLHF; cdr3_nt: TGCGCCAGCAGTGAGAGCCAAGGAACCAATTCACCCCTCCACTTT
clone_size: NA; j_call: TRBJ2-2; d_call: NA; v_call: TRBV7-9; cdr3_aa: CASSLIPGETGELFF; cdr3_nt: TGTGCCAGCAGCTTAATCCCGGGGGAGACCGGGGAGCTGTTTTTT
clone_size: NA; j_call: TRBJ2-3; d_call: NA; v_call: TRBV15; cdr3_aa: CATSRDRAGTSTDTQYF; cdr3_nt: TGTGCCACCAGCAGAGATAGGGCAGGGACTAGCACAGATACGCAGTATTTT
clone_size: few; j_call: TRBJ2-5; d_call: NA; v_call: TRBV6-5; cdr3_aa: CASTESGSETQYF; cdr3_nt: TGTGCCAGCACCGAATCAGGGTCAGAGACCCAGTACTTC
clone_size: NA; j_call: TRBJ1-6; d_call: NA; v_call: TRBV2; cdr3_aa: CASHPDNSPLHF; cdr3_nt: TGTGCCAGTCACCCAGATAATTCACCCCTCCACTTT
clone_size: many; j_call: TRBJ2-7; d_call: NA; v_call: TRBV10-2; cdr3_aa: CASSESAYEQYF; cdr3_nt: TGCGCCAGCAGTGAGTCGGCCTACGAGCAGTACTTC
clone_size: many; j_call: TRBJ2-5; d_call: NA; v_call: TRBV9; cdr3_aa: CASSVPGETQYF; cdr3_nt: TGTGCCAGCAGCGTGCCTGGAGAGACCCAGTACTTC
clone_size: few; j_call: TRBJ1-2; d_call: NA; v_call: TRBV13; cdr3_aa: CASSSKRNGREYDGYTF; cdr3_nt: TGTGCCAGCAGCTCTAAGAGGAATGGGCGGGAATATGATGGCTACACCTTC
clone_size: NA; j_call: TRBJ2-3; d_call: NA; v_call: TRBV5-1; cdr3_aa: CASSPSGTSTDTQYF; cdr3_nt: TGCGCCAGCAGCCCCTCCGGGACTAGCACAGATACGCAGTATTTT